The rows below give T cell receptor beta chains drawn from one sample of a study of T cell changes during pregnancy in multiple sclerosis. Profiled with immunoSEQ multiplex PCR; TCRdb holds only in-frame clones, not every one. The table has tens of thousands of clones, approximately 92% seen once; the top ten hold 2.1%. Sample: peripheral blood, taken in the second trimester of pregnancy. The receptors were gathered from a female donor in good health, enrolled as a control in a pregnancy study. The conserved cysteine and the conserved F or W are not part of the CDR3 here.

v_gene,CDR3aa
TRBV2,ASTGGRETQY
TRBV7-9,ASSHTSYGYT
TRBV7-3,ASSLGLPGNTQY
TRBV7-6,ASSLGLAADTQY
TRBV6-5,ASSPTGAGSPLH
TRBV19,ASRGQGGWSSGANVLT
TRBV4-2,ASSLRGGERVYEQY
TRBV9,ASSETLLAGGHEQY
TRBV5-1,ASSLGTEGEKLF
TRBV6-5,ASSYSVAGGSEKLF
TRBV15,ATSRVQKNIQY
TRBV7-8,ASSPLLPGDYGYT
TRBV18,ASSPSVNYGYT
TRBV7-2,ASSLGQEAGGYEQY
TRBV30,AWSEGDYNEQF
TRBV7-2,ASSLGRRGGSYNEQF
TRBV2,ASSDPWEWGTEAF
TRBV27,ASSSNRDRGFGYT
TRBV25-1,ASRRQGVGYGYT
TRBV4-3,ASSHPGQINTQY
TRBV2,ASTPTGGHGYT
TRBV7-3,ASSPARLAGGGEQF
TRBV6-6,ASGRTGFDNSPLH
TRBV11-2,ASSLAREGEQY
TRBV4-3,ASSQDRTGGQETQY
TRBV14,ASSPPGWDSPLH
TRBV13,ASSLVGTLTDTQY
TRBV18,ASSSETGSRGTEAF
TRBV5-4,ASSRGQGTGNTIY
TRBV9,ASSAHQEQPQH
TRBV19,ASSIGRTLLRSPLH
TRBV5-4,ASSLPGQGYNEQF
TRBV6-1,ASNPNTGELF
TRBV5-1,ASSLDSGMNTEAF
TRBV15,ATKPVQGTEAF
TRBV4-2,ASSQDAAGGFTDTQY
TRBV7-2,ASSLGGAGKETQY
TRBV27,ASSGRGATDTQY
TRBV7-2,ASSPKGGDIGELF
TRBV6-1,ASSERGFSGTDTQY
TRBV28,ASSPRLGWSHYEQY
TRBV29-1,SAGGSGETQY